These 6 T cell receptor beta chains were sequenced from one sample in a study of early T cells in non-severe SARS-CoV-2 infection. TCRdb independently ran MiXCR on the 5' RACE reads; one entry per CDR3 protein. The repertoire has under 35,000 distinct CDR3 sequences, about 4.6% of them found once; the top ten carry around 10%. Sequencing was performed on whole blood. These receptor sequences come from an adult who was a healthcare worker with PCR-confirmed SARS-CoV-2 infection or an uninfected control (not recorded which).

This clonotype was counted ten times or more. This chain links TRBV7-9 with TRBJ2-5; 7 bases are a match to TRBD1. The V and J ends lost 5 bases and 5 bases, in that order; junction bases with no gene match: 5. The CDR3 is 13 residues long. Germline V CDR1 and CDR2: SEHNR, FQNEAQ (reference sequence). Here the CDR3 reads CASSDRVWETQYF. The CDR3, as DNA: TGTGCCAGCAGCGACAGGGTCTGGGAGACCCAGTACTTC. Based on the CDR3 plus reference TRBV7-9 and TRBJ2-5, the full variable domain is DTGVSQNPRHKITKRGQNVTFRCDPISEHNRLYWYRQTLGQGPEFLTYFQNEAQLEKSRLLSDRFSAERPKGSFSTLEIQRTEQGDSAMYLCASSDRVWETQYFGPGTRLLVL.

This clonotype was counted between two and nine times. The DNA for the CDR3 is TGTGCCAGCAGCTCCATTAATTATGGGAACACTGAAGCTTTCTTT. It encodes CASSSINYGNTEAFF. The chain carries TRBV5-6 and TRBJ1-1; no reliable D call. The CDR3 is 15 residues long. CDR1 and CDR2 from the germline V gene are SGHDT and YYEEEE. Trimming removed 3 bases at V and 1 base at J, with 13 bases between. Drawing the rest from reference TRBV5-6 and TRBJ1-1, the complete variable domain is DAGVTQSPTHLIKTRGQQVTLRCSPKSGHDTVSWYQQALGQGPQFIFQYYEEEERQRGNFPDRFSGHQFPNYSSELNVNALLLGDSALYLCASSSINYGNTEAFFGQGTRLTVV.

This clonotype was detected ten times or more. The chain links TRBV7-9 to TRBJ2-1, with D maybe TRBD2 (6 bases). The length of the CDR3 is 12 residues. With 5 bases removed from V and 10 bases from J, the gap between germline ends came to 12 bases. Germline V CDR1 and CDR2: SEHNR, FQNEAQ (reference sequence). The CDR3 loop reads CASSTEREEQFF. The CDR3 DNA reads TGTGCCAGCAGCACCGAACGGGAGGAGCAGTTCTTC.

V and J are TRBV11-2 and TRBJ2-2; no definite D call. This CDR3 contains 13 residues. In germline, CDR1 is SGHAT, CDR2 FQNNGV. The ends were cut back, 4 bases at V and 6 bases at J, with 9 bases in the middle. CDR3 protein: CASSSGYAGELFF. The CDR3 DNA sequence: TGTGCCAGCAGCTCTGGGTACGCCGGGGAGCTGTTTTTT.

This clonotype was seen a few times. The J gene is TRBJ2-5, the V gene TRBV11-2, with 7 bases fitting TRBD1. The junction had 0 bases not matched to a gene; V was cut back by 4 bases and J by 1 base. Germline V gene lookup returns CDR1 SGHAT and CDR2 FQNNGV. The CDR3 totals 13 residues. The CDR3 sequence is CASSSGGQETQYF. The CDR3 nucleotides read TGTGCCAGCAGCTCAGGGGGCCAAGAGACCCAGTACTTC.

This clonotype was detected only a few times. This chain connects TRBV18 to TRBJ2-3, with 7 bases identical to TRBD2. Germline V gene sequence: CDR1 KGHSH, CDR2 LQKENI. V lost 6 bases, J lost 1 base, and 1 base stayed unmatched. The CDR3 consists of 13 residues. CDR3 DNA: TGTGCCAGCTCCCGGGGGGGCACAGATACGCAGTATTTT. It yields the protein CASSRGGTDTQYF.